This record looks at one T cell receptor (beta chain) sequence and its context. The data belong to a study of Ad26.COV2.S vaccination and SARS-CoV-2 variants. Germline V gene sequence: CDR1 KGHSH, CDR2 LQKENI. Trimming removed 2 bases from V and 8 bases from J; junction bases left unmatched: 9. The CDR3 has 16 amino acids. Noted treatment: some 20 received Ad26.COV2.S at low or high dose, single or two shots; about 5 received placebo; per-sample allocation not given. Sampling was performed 63 days after the first vaccine or placebo injection. The protocol was immunoSEQ multiplex PCR, while the TCRdb copy is restricted to in-frame clones and leaves out a portion. The sample lists hundreds of thousands of clones; more than 70% were seen once.

The sequencing used peripheral blood, collected in a trial of Ad26.COV2.S vaccine versus placebo. J is TRBJ2-3 and V is TRBV18, with TRBD2 matching over 11 bases. The origin of this receptor is a person aged 18-65 years who received the Ad26.COV2.S COVID-19 vaccine or a placebo. CDR3: CASSPKASGGTGTQYF. CDR3 sequence (DNA): TGTGCCAGCTCACCAAAGGCTAGCGGGGGGACTGGTACGCAGTATTTT.